Presented here are 7 T cell receptor beta chains from one specimen sequenced in a study of PD-1 blockade in classical Hodgkin lymphoma. Data came from immunoSEQ multiplex PCR; TCRdb stores just in-frame clones and leaves some out. The sample contains approximately 38,000 clones, around four fifths of which appear only once. Time point given: cycle 4 day 1 (C4D1), after 6 weeks of nivolumab. Every single patient, without exception, relapsed after autologous stem cell transplantation, and brentuximab vedotin exposure varied. The source material was peripheral blood mononuclear cells (PBMCs), sampled before the fourth cycle of nivolumab. These TCRs come from a human donor with classical Hodgkin lymphoma.

The chain joins TRBV6-1 to TRBJ1-2; 9 positions match TRBD1. This CDR3 region has 16 residues. Germline lookup yields CDR1 MNHNS and CDR2 SASEGT. The V and J ends lost 2 bases and 1 base, in that order; junction bases with no gene match: 5. The CDR3 region is CASSEWGQGLNYGYTF. CDR3 nucleotides: TGTGCCAGCAGTGAATGGGGACAGGGACTTAACTATGGCTACACCTTC.

V gene TRBV7-6 combines with J gene TRBJ1-1, with D possibly being TRBD1 (5 bases). V lost 9 bases, J lost 0 bases, and 11 bases lay in between. Germline assignment: CDR1 SGHVS and CDR2 FNYEAQ. This CDR3 is built from 13 residues. Here the CDR3 reads CASGADLNTEAFF. The CDR3, as DNA: TGTGCCAGTGGGGCCGACTTGAACACTGAAGCTTTCTTT. The full variable domain, its missing parts supplied by reference TRBV7-6 and TRBJ1-1, is GAGVSQSPRYKVTKRGQDVALRCDPISGHVSLYWYRQALGQGPEFLTYFNYEAQQDKSGLPNDRFSAERPEGSISTLTIQRTEQRDSAMYRCASGADLNTEAFFGQGTRLTVV.

This chain links TRBV7-9 with TRBJ1-1; 10 positions agree with TRBD1. The V and J ends lost 5 bases and 0 bases, in that order; junction bases with no gene match: 9. This CDR3 comprises 17 residues. Germline V lookup: CDR1 SEHNR, CDR2 FQNEAQ (reference sequence). This CDR3 is CASSHRDRGLMNTEAFF. The CDR3 DNA reads as TGTGCCAGCAGCCACCGGGACAGGGGTCTCATGAACACTGAAGCTTTCTTT.

This clone was observed a single time. This sequence joins TRBV27 and TRBJ2-6, with D possibly TRBD1 on 5 matching bases. Germline CDR1 MNHEY, CDR2 SMNVEV (reference sequence). The CDR3 has 16 residues. V lost 3 bases to trimming and J lost 0 bases, with 9 bases between them. Here the CDR3 DNA reads TGTGCCAGCAGTTTCTTCAGGGCCTCTGGGGCCAACGTCCTGACTTTC. Translation gives CASSFFRASGANVLTF.

The chain is built from TRBV28 and TRBJ1-2, with D possibly TRBD1 on 6 matching bases. The CDR3 length is 17 residues. Trimming pared 2 bases from V and 4 bases from J, leaving 20 bases between. The germline V gene has CDR1 MDHEN and CDR2 SYDVKM. The DNA of the CDR3 is TGTGCCAGCAGTTTACCGGGGGCAGGCGGCTATTCCTATGGCTACACCTTC. Amino acid sequence: CASSLPGAGGYSYGYTF.

The gene calls are TRBV6-4 and TRBJ2-3; a possible D gene is TRBD2 (6 bases). V shed 8 bases and J shed 2 bases, with 14 bases lying between them. The CDR3 is made up of 14 amino acids. CDR1 and CDR2 (germline): MRHNA, SNTAGT. Here the CDR3 DNA reads TGTGCCAGCCTGAAGGGAGGCTTCACAGATACGCAGTATTTT. It codes for CASLKGGFTDTQYF.

This chain uses TRBV10-3 with TRBJ1-6; no clear D gene. V was pared by 3 bases and J by 1 base, with 10 bases between. The CDR3 spans 16 residues. The V gene's germline CDR1 is ENHRY and CDR2 SYGVKD. The CDR3 DNA reads as TGTGCCATCAGTGATAAGGTCCCGTCCTATAATTCACCCCTCCACTTT. Protein sequence: CAISDKVPSYNSPLHF.